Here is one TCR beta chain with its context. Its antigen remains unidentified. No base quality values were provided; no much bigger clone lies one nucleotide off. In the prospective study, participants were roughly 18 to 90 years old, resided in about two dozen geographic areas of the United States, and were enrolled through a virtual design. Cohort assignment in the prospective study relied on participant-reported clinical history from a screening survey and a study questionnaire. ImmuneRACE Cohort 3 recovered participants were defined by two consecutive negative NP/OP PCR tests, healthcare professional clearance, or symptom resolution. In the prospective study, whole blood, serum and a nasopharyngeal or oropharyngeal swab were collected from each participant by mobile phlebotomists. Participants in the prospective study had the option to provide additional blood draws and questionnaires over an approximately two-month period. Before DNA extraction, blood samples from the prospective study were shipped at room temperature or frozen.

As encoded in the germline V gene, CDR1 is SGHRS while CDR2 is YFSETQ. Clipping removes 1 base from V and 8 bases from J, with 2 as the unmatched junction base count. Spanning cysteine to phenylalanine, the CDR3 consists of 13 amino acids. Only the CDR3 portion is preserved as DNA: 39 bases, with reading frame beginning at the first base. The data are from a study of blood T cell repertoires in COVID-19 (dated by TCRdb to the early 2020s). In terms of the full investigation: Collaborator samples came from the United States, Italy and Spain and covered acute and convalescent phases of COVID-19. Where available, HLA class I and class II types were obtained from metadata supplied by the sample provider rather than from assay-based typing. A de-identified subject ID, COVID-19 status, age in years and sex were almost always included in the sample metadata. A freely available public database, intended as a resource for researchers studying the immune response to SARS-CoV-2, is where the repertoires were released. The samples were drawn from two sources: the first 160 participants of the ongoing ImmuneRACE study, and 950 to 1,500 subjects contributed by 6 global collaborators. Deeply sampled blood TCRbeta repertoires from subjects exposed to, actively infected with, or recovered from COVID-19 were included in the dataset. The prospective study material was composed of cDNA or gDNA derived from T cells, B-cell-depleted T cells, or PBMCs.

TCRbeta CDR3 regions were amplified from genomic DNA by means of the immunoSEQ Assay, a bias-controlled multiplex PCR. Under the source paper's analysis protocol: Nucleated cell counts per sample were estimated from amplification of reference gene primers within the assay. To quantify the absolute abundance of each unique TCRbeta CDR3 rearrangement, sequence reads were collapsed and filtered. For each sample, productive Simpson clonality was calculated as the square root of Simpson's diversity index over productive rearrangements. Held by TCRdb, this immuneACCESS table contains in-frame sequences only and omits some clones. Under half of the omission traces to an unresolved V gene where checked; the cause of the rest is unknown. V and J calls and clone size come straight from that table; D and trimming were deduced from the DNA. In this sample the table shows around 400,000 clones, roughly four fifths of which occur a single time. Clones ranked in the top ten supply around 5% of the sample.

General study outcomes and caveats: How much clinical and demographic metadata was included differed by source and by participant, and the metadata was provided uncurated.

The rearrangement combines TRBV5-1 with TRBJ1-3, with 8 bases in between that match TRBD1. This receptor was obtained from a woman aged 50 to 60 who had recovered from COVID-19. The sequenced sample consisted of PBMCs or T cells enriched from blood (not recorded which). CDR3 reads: CASSLTGGDTIYF. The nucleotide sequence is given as TGCGCCAGCAGCTTGACAGGGGGGGACACCATATATTTT.